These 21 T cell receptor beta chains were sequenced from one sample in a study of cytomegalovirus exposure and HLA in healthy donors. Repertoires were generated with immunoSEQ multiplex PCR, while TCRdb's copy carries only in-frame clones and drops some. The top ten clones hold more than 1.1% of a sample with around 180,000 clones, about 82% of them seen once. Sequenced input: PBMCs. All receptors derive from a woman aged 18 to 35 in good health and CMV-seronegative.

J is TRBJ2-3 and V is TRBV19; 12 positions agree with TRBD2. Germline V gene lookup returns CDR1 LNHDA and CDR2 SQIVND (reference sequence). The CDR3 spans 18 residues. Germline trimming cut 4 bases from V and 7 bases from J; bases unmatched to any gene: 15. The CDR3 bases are TGTGCCAGTAGTAGGGCGTGGGCTAGCGGGAGGGCCATGCATACGCAGTATTTT. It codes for CASSRAWASGRAMHTQYF.

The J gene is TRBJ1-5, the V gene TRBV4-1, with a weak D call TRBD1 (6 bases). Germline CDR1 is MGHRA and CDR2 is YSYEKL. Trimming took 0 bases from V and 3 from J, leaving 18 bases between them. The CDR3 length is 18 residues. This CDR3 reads CASSQDFGPGQLNQPQHF. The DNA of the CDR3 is TGCGCCAGCAGCCAAGATTTCGGTCCGGGACAACTCAATCAGCCCCAGCATTTT.

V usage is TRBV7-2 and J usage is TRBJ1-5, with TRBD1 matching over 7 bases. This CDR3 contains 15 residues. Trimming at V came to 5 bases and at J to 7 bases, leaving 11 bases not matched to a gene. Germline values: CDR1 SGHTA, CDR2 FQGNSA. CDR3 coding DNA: TGTGCCAGCAGCCTAGACAGGGCATCCCCCCAGCCCCAGCATTTT. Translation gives CASSLDRASPQPQHF.

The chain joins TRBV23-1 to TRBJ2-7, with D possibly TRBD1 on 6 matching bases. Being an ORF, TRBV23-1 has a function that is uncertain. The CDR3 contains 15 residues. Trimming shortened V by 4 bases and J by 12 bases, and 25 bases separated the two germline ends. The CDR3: CASSPRGSKIQRTYF. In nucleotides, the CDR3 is TGCGCCAGCAGTCCCAGGGGTTCGAAAATCCAAAGAACGTACTTC.

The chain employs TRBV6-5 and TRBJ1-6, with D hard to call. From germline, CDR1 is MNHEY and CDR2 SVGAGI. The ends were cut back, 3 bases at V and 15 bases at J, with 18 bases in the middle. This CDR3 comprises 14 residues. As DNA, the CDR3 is TGTGCCAGCAGTTATGACCGGGATAATGGACGCCTCCACTTT. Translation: CASSYDRDNGRLHF.

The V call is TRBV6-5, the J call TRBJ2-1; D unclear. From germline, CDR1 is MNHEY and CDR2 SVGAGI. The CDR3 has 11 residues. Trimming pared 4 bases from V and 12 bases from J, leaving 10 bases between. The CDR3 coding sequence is TGTGCCAGCAGTTCCCGCGGTCCGCAGTTCTTC. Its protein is CASSSRGPQFF.

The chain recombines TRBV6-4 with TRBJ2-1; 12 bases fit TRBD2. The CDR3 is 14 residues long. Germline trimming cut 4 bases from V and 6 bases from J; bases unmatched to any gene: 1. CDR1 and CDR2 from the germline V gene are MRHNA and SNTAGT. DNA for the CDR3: TGTGCCAGCAGTGGGACTAGCGGGGCCAATGAGCAGTTCTTC. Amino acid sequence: CASSGTSGANEQFF.

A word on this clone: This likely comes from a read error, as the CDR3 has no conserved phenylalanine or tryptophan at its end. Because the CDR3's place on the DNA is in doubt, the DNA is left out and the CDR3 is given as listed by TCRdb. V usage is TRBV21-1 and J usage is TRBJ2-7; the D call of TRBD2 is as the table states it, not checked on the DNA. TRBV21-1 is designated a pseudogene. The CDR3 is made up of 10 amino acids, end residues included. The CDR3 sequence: CASSSRESNR.

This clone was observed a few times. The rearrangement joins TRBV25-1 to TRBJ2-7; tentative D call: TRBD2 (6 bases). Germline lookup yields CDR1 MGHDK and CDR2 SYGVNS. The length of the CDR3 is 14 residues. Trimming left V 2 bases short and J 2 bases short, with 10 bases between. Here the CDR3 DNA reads TGTGCCAGCAGTGAACTAGCGCCAACCTACGAGCAGTACTTC. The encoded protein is CASSELAPTYEQYF.

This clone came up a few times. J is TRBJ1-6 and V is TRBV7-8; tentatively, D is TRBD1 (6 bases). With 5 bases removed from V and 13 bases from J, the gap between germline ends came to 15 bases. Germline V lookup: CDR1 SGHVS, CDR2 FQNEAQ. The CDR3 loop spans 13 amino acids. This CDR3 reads CASSEVQGPPLHF. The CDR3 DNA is TGTGCCAGCAGCGAAGTACAGGGTCCGCCCCTCCACTTT.

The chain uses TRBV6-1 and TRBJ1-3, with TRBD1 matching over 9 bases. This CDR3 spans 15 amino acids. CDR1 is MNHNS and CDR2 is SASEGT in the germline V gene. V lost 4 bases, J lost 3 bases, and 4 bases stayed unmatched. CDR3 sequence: CASSGQTGGGNTIYF. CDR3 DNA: TGTGCCAGCAGTGGGCAGACAGGGGGTGGAAACACCATATATTTT.

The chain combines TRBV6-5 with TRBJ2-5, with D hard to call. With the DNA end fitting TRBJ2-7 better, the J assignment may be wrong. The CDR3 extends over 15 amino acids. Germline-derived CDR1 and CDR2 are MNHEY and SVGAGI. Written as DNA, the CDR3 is TGTGCCAGCAGTTATCACCCCTCTACCCCCAACGAGCAGTACTTC. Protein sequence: CASSYHPSTPNEQYF.

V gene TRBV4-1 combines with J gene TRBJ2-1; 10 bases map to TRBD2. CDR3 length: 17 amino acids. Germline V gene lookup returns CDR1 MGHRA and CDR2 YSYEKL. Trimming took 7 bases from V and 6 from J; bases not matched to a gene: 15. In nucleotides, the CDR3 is TGCGCCAGCACCAAAGATGGGCTAGCGGGAGTGTCCAATGAGCAGTTCTTC. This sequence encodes CASTKDGLAGVSNEQFF.

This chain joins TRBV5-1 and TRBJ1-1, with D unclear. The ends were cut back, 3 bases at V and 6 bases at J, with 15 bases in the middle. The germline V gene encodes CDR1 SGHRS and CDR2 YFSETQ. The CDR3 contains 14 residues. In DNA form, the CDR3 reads TGCGCCAGCAGCTCCCTCCTATTCTCATCTGAAGCTTTCTTT. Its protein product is CASSSLLFSSEAFF.

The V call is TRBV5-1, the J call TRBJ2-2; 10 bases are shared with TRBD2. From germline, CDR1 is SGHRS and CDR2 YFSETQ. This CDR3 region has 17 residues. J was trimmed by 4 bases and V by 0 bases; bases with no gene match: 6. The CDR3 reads CASSLVLLAGTTGELFF. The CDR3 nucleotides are TGCGCCAGCAGCTTGGTTCTACTAGCGGGGACCACCGGGGAGCTGTTTTTT.

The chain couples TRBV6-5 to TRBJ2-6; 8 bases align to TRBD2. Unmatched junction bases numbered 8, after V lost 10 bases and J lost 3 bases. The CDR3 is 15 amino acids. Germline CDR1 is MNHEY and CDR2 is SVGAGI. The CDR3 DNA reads TGTGCCACCCGTCGGGAGGGGGTTGGGGCCAACGTCCTGACTTTC. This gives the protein CATRREGVGANVLTF.

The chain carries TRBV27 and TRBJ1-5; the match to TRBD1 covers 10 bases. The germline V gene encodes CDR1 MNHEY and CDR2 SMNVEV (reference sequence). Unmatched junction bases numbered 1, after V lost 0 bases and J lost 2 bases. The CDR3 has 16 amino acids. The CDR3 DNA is TGTGCCAGCAGTTTATCGGGGACAGGGGGCAATCAGCCCCAGCATTTT. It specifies CASSLSGTGGNQPQHF.

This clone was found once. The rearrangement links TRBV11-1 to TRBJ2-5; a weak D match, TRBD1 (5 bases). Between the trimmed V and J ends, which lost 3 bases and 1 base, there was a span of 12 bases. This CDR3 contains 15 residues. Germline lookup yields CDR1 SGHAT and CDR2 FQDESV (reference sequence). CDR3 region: CASSLGQTIQETQYF. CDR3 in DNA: TGTGCCAGCAGCTTGGGGCAGACCATCCAAGAGACCCAGTACTTC.

CDR3 in amino acids: CASSPHPLAGAIMAYEQYF. DNA for the CDR3: TGTGCCAGCAGCCCACACCCACTAGCGGGGGCAATTATGGCCTACGAGCAGTACTTC. The chain has TRBV9 and TRBJ2-7, with 11 bases aligning to TRBD2. The V gene's germline CDR1 is SGDLS and CDR2 YYNGEE. The V and J ends lost 4 bases and 2 bases, in that order; junction bases with no gene match: 17. This CDR3 spans 19 amino acids.

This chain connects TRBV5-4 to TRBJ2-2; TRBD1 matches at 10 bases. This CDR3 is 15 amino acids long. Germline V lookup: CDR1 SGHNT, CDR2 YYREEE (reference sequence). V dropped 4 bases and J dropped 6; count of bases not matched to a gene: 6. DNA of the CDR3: TGTGCCAGCAGCGCGGGGGACAGGGGAGCCGGGGAGCTGTTTTTT. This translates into CASSAGDRGAGELFF.

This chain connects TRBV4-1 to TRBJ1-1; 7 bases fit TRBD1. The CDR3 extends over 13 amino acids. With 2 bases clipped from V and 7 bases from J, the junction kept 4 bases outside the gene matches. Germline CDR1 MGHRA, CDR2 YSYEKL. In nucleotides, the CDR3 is TGCGCCAGCAGCCAACCCTCAGGGGGTGAAGCTTTCTTT. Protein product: CASSQPSGGEAFF.